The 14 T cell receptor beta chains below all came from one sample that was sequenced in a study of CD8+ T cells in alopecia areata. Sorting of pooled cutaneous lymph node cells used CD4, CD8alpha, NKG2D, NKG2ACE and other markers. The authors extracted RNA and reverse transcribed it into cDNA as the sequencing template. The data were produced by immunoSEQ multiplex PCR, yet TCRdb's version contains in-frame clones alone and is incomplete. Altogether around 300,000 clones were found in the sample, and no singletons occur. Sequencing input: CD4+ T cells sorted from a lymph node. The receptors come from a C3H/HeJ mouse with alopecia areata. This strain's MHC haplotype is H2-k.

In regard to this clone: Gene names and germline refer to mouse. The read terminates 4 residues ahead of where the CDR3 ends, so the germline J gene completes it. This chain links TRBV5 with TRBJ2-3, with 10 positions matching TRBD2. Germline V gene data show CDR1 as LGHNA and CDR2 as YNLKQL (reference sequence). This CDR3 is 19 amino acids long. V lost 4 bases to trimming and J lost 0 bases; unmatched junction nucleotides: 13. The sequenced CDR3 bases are TGTGCCAGCAGCCGCGGGACTGGGGCCTTCTTCTCTAGTGCAGAA. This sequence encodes CASSRGTGAFFSSAE. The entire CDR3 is CASSRGTGAFFSSAETLYF.

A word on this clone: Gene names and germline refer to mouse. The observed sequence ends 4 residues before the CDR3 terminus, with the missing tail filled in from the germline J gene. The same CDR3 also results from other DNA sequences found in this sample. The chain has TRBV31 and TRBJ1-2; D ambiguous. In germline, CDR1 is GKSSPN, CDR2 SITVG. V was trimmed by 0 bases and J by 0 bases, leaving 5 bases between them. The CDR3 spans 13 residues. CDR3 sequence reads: CAWSLTANSDYTF. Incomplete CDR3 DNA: TGTGCCTGGAGTCTTACAGCAAACTCC.

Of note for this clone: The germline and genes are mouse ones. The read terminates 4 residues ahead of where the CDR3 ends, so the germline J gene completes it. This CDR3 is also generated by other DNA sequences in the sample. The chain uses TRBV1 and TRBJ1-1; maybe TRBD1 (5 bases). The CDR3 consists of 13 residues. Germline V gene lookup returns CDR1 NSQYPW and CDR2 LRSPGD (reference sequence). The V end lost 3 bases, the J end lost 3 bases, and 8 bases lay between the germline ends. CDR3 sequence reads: CTCSAGGDTEVFF. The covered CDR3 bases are TGCACCTGCAGTGCTGGGGGAGACACA.

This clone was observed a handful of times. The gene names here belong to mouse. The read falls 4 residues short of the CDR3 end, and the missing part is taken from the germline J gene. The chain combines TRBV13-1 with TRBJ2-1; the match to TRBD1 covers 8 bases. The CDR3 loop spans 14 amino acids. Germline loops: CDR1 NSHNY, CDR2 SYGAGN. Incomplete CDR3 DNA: TGTGCCAGCAGTGACAGGGGGCGGAGAGCT. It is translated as CASSDRGRRA. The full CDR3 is CASSDRGRRAEQFF.

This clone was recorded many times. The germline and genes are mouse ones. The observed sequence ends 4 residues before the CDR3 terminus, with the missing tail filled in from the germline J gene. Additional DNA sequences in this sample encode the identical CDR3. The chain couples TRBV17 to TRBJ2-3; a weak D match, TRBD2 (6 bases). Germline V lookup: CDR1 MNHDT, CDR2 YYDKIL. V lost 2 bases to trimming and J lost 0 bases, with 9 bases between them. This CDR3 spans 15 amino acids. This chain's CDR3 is CASSRSGTSAETLYF. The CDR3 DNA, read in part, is TGTGCTAGCAGTAGATCAGGGACTAGTGCAGAA. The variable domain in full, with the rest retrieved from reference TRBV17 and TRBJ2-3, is DTTVKQNPRYKLARVGKPVNLICSQTMNHDTMYWYQKKPNQAPKLLLFYYDKILNREADTFEKFQSSRPNNSFCSLYIGSAGLEYSAMYLCASSRSGTSAETLYFGSGTRLTVL.

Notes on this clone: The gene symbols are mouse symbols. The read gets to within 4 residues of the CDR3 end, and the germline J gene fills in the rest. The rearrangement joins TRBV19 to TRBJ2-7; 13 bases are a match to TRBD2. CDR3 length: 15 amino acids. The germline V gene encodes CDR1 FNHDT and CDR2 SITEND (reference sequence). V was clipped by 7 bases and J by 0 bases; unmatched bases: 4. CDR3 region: CASRTGGAYSYEQYF. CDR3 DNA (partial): TGTGCCAGCCGGACTGGGGGGGCCTACTCCTAT.

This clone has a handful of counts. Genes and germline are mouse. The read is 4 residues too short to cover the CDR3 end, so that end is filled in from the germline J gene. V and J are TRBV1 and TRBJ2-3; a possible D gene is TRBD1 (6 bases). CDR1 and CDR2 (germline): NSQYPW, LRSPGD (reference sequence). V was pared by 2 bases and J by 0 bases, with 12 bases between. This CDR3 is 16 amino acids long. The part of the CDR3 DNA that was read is TGCACCTGCAGTGCACACGGGACAACTAGTGCAGAA. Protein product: CTCSAHGTTSAE. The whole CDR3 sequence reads CTCSAHGTTSAETLYF.

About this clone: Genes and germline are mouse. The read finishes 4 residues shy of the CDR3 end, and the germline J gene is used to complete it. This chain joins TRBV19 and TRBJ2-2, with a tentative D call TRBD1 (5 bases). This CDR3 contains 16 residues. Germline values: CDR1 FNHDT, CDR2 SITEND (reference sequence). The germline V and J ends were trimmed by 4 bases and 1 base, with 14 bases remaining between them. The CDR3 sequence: CASSSPGQINTGQLYF. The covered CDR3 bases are TGTGCCAGCAGTTCTCCCGGACAAATAAACACCGGG. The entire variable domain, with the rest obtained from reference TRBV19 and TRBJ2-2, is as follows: GGIITQTPKFLIGQEGQKLTLKCQQNFNHDTMYWYRQDSGKGLRLIYYSITENDLQKGDLSEGYDASREKKSSFSLTVTSAQKNEMAVFLCASSSPGQINTGQLYFGEGSKLTVL.

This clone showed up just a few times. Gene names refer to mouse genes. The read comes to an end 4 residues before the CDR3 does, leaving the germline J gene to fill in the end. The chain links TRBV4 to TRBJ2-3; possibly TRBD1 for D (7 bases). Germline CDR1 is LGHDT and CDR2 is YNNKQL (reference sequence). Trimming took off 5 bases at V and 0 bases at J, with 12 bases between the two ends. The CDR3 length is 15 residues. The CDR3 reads CASSRRGTSAETLYF. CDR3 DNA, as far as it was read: TGTGCCAGCAGCCGCAGGGGGACTAGTGCAGAA.

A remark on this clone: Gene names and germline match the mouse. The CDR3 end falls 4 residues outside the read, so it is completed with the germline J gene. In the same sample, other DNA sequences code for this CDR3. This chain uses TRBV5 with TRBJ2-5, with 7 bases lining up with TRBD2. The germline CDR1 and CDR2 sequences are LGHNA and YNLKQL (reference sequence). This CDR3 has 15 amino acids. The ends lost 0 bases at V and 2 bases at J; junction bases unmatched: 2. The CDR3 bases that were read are TGTGCCAGCAGCCAAGAGCGGGGGGGCCAAGAC. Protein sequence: CASSQERGGQD. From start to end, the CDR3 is CASSQERGGQDTQYF.

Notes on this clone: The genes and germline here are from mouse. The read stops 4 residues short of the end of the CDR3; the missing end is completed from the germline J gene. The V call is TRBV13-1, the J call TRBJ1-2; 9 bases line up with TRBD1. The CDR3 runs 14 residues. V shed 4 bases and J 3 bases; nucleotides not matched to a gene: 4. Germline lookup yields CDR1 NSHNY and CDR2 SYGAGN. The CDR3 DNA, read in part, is TGTGCCAGCAGTAAGGGACAGGGATACTCC. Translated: CASSKGQGYS. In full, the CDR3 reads CASSKGQGYSDYTF.

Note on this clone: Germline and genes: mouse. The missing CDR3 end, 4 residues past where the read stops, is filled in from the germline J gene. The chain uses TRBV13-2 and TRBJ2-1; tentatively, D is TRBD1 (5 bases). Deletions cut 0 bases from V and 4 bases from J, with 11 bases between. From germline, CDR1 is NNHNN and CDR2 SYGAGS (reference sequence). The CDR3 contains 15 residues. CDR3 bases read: TGTGCCAGCGGTGATGCAGGGCAGGTATATGCT. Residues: CASGDAGQVYA. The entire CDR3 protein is CASGDAGQVYAEQFF.

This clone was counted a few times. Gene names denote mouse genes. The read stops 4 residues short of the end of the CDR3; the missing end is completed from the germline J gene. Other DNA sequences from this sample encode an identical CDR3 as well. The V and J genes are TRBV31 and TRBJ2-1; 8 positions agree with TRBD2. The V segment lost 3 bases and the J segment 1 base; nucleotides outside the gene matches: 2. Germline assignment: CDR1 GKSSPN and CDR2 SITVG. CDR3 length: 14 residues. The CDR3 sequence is CAWSRLGNYAEQFF. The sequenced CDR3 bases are TGTGCCTGGAGCCGACTGGGGAACTATGCT.

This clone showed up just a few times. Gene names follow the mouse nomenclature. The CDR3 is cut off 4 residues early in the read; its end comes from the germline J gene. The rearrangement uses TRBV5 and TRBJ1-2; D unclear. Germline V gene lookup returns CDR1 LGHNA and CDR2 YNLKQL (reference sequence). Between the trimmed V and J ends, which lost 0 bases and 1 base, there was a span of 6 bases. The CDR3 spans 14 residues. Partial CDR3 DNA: TGTGCCAGCAGCCAAGATCACAAAAACTCC. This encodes CASSQDHKNS. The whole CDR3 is CASSQDHKNSDYTF.